The 26 T cell receptor beta chains listed next were all sequenced from one sample in a study of T cells after yellow fever vaccination. A single record per CDR3 protein comes from TCRdb applying MiXCR to the 5' RACE reads. This table has some 150,000 distinct CDR3 sequences, approximately 10% appearing once. The source material was CD8+ T cells sorted from PBMCs, sampled 45 days after the yellow fever booster vaccination. The receptors here all came from a young man who received the YFV17D yellow fever vaccine.

The chain recombines TRBV27 with TRBJ2-2, with a weak D call TRBD2 (6 bases). The CDR3 runs to 14 residues. Germline V gives CDR1 MNHEY, CDR2 SMNVEV (reference sequence). V was cut by 4 bases and J by 2 bases, with 8 bases left in between. CDR3 sequence: CASSSGDNTGELFF. As DNA, the CDR3 is TGTGCCAGCAGTTCGGGGGACAACACCGGGGAGCTGTTTTTT.

This chain links TRBV7-8 with TRBJ1-1; TRBD1 matches 8 bases. In germline, CDR1 is SGHVS, CDR2 FQNEAQ. The junction had 3 bases not matched to a gene; V was cut back by 0 bases and J by 6 bases. CDR3 length: 14 residues. CDR3 in DNA: TGTGCCAGCAGCTTAGCCGGACAGGGCCCTGAAGCTTTCTTT. As protein: CASSLAGQGPEAFF.

This clonotype was found a few times. The chain uses TRBV6-5 and TRBJ1-4, with 7 bases lining up with TRBD1. The CDR3 has 15 amino acids. V lost 0 bases, J lost 8 bases, and 6 bases stayed unmatched. Germline V gene lookup returns CDR1 MNHEY and CDR2 SVGAGI. CDR3 loop: CASSYSTGAGEKLFF. CDR3 nucleotides: TGTGCCAGCAGTTACTCCACAGGGGCTGGGGAAAAACTGTTTTTT.

The rearrangement uses TRBV7-9 and TRBJ2-3, with unresolved D. The V gene's germline CDR1 is SEHNR and CDR2 FQNEAQ (reference sequence). This CDR3 spans 16 amino acids. The V and J ends lost 1 base and 2 bases respectively, with 13 bases between them. The CDR3 region is CASSLERSWFTDTQYF. DNA of the CDR3: TGTGCCAGCAGCTTAGAACGGTCTTGGTTCACAGATACGCAGTATTTT.

This clonotype was recorded at least ten times. This chain uses TRBV12-3 or TRBV12-4 with TRBJ2-1; TRBD2 aligns across 7 bases. The CDR3 is 15 amino acids. V lost 2 bases, J lost 10 bases, and 11 bases stayed unmatched. The CDR3 region has the DNA TGTGCCAGCAGTTTAAATCTCGCGGGGGTCAACGAGCAGTTCTTC. Residues: CASSLNLAGVNEQFF.

This clonotype has just a few counts. The chain recombines TRBV15 with TRBJ2-7; 10 bases line up with TRBD1. The length of the CDR3 is 13 residues. CDR1 is LNHNV, CDR2 YYDKDF, per germline (reference sequence). This chain's CDR3 is CATSPRDRGYRDV. CDR3 coding DNA: TGTGCCACCAGCCCCCGGGACAGGGGATACAGGGACGTC.

CDR3 bases: TGTGCCAGCAGTTTGACAGGGTCTCTATTTCCGGTCGGGACCGGGGAGCTGTTTTTT. Amino acids: CASSLTGSLFPVGTGELFF. The chain joins TRBV12-3 or TRBV12-4 to TRBJ2-2; TRBD1 matches at 7 bases. The CDR3 covers 19 residues. Unmatched junction bases numbered 18, after V lost 3 bases and J lost 5 bases.

This clonotype was seen a few times. The chain uses TRBV6-6 and TRBJ1-2, with TRBD1 as a possible D gene (6 bases). V was pared by 7 bases and J by 6 bases, with 21 bases between. CDR3 size: 15 residues. Germline V gene sequence: CDR1 MNHNY, CDR2 SVGAGI (reference sequence). The CDR3 DNA follows: TGTGCCAGCACCGATATCCCCTGGACAGAGGATGGCTACACCTTC. Translating gives CASTDIPWTEDGYTF.

This clonotype was counted a few times. The CDR3 region is CSARWLGKDTQYF. CDR3 coding DNA: TGCAGTGCTAGATGGCTGGGGAAAGATACGCAGTATTTT. This rearrangement joins TRBV20-1 to TRBJ2-3; D gene unclear. CDR3 length: 13 residues. Looked up from germline, CDR1 is DFQATT and CDR2 is SNEGSKA (reference sequence). Trimming took 2 bases from V and 5 from J, leaving 11 bases between them.

V usage is TRBV6-2 or TRBV6-3 and J usage is TRBJ2-5; no definite D call. The germline V and J ends were trimmed by 0 bases and 4 bases, with 3 bases remaining between them. In germline, CDR1 is MNHEY, CDR2 SVGEGT. The CDR3 contains 12 residues. The CDR3 protein is CASSYSPETQYF. CDR3 DNA sequence: TGTGCCAGCAGTTACTCTCCAGAGACCCAGTACTTC.

This clonotype was counted a few times. J is TRBJ1-2 and V is TRBV6-5; D unresolved. Germline-derived CDR1 and CDR2 are MNHEY and SVGAGI. V lost 2 bases, J lost 0 bases, and 13 bases lay in between. This CDR3 comprises 16 residues. The CDR3: CASSYEGGTANYGYTF. The CDR3 region has the DNA TGTGCCAGCAGTTACGAGGGCGGAACCGCTAACTATGGCTACACCTTC.

The sample holds a few counts of this clonotype. The chain employs TRBV10-3 and TRBJ2-2; weak D call: TRBD1 (6 bases). Deletions cut 6 bases from V and 3 bases from J, with 17 bases between. In germline, CDR1 is ENHRY, CDR2 SYGVKD. The CDR3 runs 16 residues. The DNA of the CDR3 is TGTGCCATCAGCTCCGACGGACAGAAGTACACCGGGGAGCTGTTTTTT. Amino acid sequence: CAISSDGQKYTGELFF.

This clonotype occurred a few times. This chain joins TRBV7-9 and TRBJ2-5; tentative D call: TRBD2 (7 bases). Trimming pared 5 bases from V and 1 base from J, leaving 20 bases between. CDR3 length: 17 amino acids. Per the germline V gene, CDR1 is SEHNR and CDR2 is FQNEAQ (reference sequence). The CDR3: CASSPTGGGWAQETQYF. The CDR3 nucleotides read TGTGCCAGCAGCCCGACGGGCGGGGGCTGGGCCCAAGAGACCCAGTACTTC.

This clonotype has more than one count but fewer than ten. This chain connects TRBV28 to TRBJ2-1, with a weak D call TRBD1 (6 bases). V lost 6 bases to trimming and J lost 2 bases, with 11 bases between them. The CDR3 totals 14 residues. Germline values: CDR1 MDHEN, CDR2 SYDVKM. The CDR3 nucleotides read TGTGCCAGCAGGGCTTGGACAGCCTACAATGAGCAGTTCTTC. Protein: CASRAWTAYNEQFF.

This clonotype has only a few counts. The CDR3 spells CASSYSPRLEQYV. CDR3 bases: TGTGCCAGCAGTTACAGCCCTAGACTAGAGCAGTACGTC. This chain uses TRBV6-6 with TRBJ2-7; D might be TRBD2 (5 bases). The CDR3 runs 13 residues. Germline V gene sequence: CDR1 MNHNY, CDR2 SVGAGI (reference sequence). Trimming took off 2 bases at V and 7 bases at J, with 12 bases between the two ends.

This clonotype was recorded a few times. V is TRBV20-1 and J is TRBJ2-2; 7 bases map to TRBD1. The ends lost 7 bases at V and 3 bases at J; junction bases unmatched: 8. The CDR3 extends over 14 amino acids. Per the germline V gene, CDR1 is DFQATT and CDR2 is SNEGSKA (reference sequence). CDR3 protein: CSVVDRAYTGELFF. The CDR3 nucleotides read TGCAGTGTCGTAGACAGGGCGTACACCGGGGAGCTGTTTTTT.

The rearrangement joins TRBV12-3 or TRBV12-4 to TRBJ2-5, with a possible D match to TRBD1 (5 bases). This CDR3 spans 15 amino acids. Between the trimmed V and J ends, which lost 2 bases and 8 bases, there was a span of 18 bases. The CDR3 sequence: CASSLWGTGPQTQYF. CDR3 DNA sequence: TGTGCCAGCAGTTTATGGGGAACAGGCCCACAAACCCAGTACTTC.

This clonotype was observed a handful of times. J is TRBJ2-5 and V is TRBV27, with 9 bases aligning to TRBD1. Germline V CDR1 and CDR2: MNHEY, SMNVEV (reference sequence). The CDR3 covers 15 residues. Losses at the gene ends were 3 bases for V and 4 bases for J; bases not matched to a gene: 6. The CDR3 DNA follows: TGTGCCAGCAGTTTGGGGACAGGGTTGCGAGAGACCCAGTACTTC. It yields the protein CASSLGTGLRETQYF.

In its sample, this clonotype was seen many times. The chain recombines TRBV12-3 or TRBV12-4 with TRBJ1-2; tentative D call: TRBD1 (5 bases). Trimming removed 4 bases at V and 7 bases at J, with 7 bases between. The CDR3 runs to 11 residues. DNA of the CDR3: TGTGCCAGCAGTTGGGGGGGTGGCTACACCTTC. Translated, it gives CASSWGGGYTF.

This clonotype was found a few times. The chain is built from TRBV27 and TRBJ2-1; weak D call: TRBD2 (6 bases). V was shortened by 6 bases and J by 8 bases, with 8 bases between the two germline ends. This CDR3 contains 11 residues. CDR1 and CDR2 (germline): MNHEY, SMNVEV (reference sequence). CDR3 bases: TGTGCCAGCAGGGGAGGCGATGAGCAGTTCTTC. Translation gives CASRGGDEQFF.

This clonotype has a handful of counts. This chain joins TRBV12-3 or TRBV12-4 and TRBJ2-3; 8 bases align to TRBD2. This CDR3 is 15 amino acids long. The V segment lost 5 bases and the J segment 3 bases; nucleotides outside the gene matches: 7. The CDR3 here is CASSQAGGWTDTQYF. Written as DNA, the CDR3 is TGTGCCAGCAGTCAGGCGGGGGGCTGGACAGATACGCAGTATTTT.

A note on this clonotype: An end of the junction does not agree with germline; a read error may underlie this. The chain combines TRBV7-7 with TRBJ2-3; the D is unclear. CDR3 length: 13 residues. Per the germline V gene, CDR1 is SSHAT and CDR2 is FNYEAQ (reference sequence). The CDR3, as DNA: TGTGCTAGCAGCTTAGGGCCCGGGGATACGCAGTATTTT. Translated, it gives CASSLGPGDTQYF. The full variable domain, rest sourced from reference TRBV7-7 and TRBJ2-3, is GAGVSQSPRYKVTKRGQDVTLRCDPISSHATLYWYQQALGQGPEFLTYFNYEAQPDKSGLPSDRFSAERPEGSISTLTIQRTEQRDSAMYRCASSLGPGDTQYFGPGTRLTVL.

This chain connects TRBV7-2 to TRBJ2-3; 13 nucleotides agree with TRBD2. The CDR3 covers 16 residues. V lost 4 bases, J lost 3 bases, and 4 bases stayed unmatched. Germline V CDR1 and CDR2: SGHTA, FQGNSA. The CDR3, as DNA: TGTGCCAGCAGCTCACTAGCGGGGGGGGCAACAGATACGCAGTATTTT. This sequence encodes CASSSLAGGATDTQYF.

This clonotype was detected many times. The rearrangement links TRBV11-2 to TRBJ2-1, with 11 nucleotides matching TRBD2. This CDR3 region has 15 residues. CDR1 SGHAT and CDR2 FQNNGV come from the germline V gene. Trimming took 5 bases from V and 5 from J; bases not matched to a gene: 5. The CDR3 protein is CASSLRLAGHNEQFF. The DNA of the CDR3 is TGTGCCAGCAGCCTAAGACTAGCGGGGCACAATGAGCAGTTCTTC.

This clonotype was found a few times. This chain connects TRBV4-1 to TRBJ2-7, with D possibly TRBD2 on 5 matching bases. This CDR3 has 14 amino acids. Germline V gene data show CDR1 as MGHRA and CDR2 as YSYEKL. Trimming removed 1 base at V and 2 bases at J, with 9 bases between. In DNA form, the CDR3 reads TGCGCCAGCAGCCAAGTCCGGGGTGCCTACGAGCAGTACGTC. Protein sequence: CASSQVRGAYEQYV.

There are a few counts of this clonotype. The rearrangement uses TRBV5-1 and TRBJ2-1; either TRBD1 or TRBD2 may fit D (5 bases each). This CDR3 has 15 amino acids. With 3 bases removed from V and 5 bases from J, the gap between germline ends came to 15 bases. The V gene's germline CDR1 is SGHRS and CDR2 YFSETQ. The CDR3 DNA sequence: TGCGCCAGCAGCTACGCCGGGACGGGTAACAATGAGCAGTTCTTC. Its translation: CASSYAGTGNNEQFF. Based on the CDR3 plus reference TRBV5-1 and TRBJ2-1, the full variable domain is KAGVTQTPRYLIKTRGQQVTLSCSPISGHRSVSWYQQTPGQGLQFLFEYFSETQRNKGNFPGRFSGRQFSNSRSEMNVSTLELGDSALYLCASSYAGTGNNEQFFGPGTRLTVL.